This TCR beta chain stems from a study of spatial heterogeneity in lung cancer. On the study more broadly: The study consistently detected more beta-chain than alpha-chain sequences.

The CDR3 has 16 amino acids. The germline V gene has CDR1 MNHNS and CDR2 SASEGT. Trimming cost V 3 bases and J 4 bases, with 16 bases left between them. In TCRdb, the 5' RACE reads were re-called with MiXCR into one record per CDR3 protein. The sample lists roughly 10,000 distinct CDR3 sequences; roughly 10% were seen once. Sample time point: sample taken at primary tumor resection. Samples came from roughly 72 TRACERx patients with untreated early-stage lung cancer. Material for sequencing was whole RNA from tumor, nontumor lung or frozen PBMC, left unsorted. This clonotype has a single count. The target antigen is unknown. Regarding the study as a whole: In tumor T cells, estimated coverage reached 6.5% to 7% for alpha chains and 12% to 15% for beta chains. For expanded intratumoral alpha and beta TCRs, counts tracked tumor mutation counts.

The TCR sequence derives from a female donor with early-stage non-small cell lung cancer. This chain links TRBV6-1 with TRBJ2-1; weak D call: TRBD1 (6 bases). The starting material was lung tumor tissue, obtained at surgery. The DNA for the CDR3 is TGTGCCAGCAGTGACCCTGGTACTAGGGGGTACAATGAGCAGTTCTTC. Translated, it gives CASSDPGTRGYNEQFF.